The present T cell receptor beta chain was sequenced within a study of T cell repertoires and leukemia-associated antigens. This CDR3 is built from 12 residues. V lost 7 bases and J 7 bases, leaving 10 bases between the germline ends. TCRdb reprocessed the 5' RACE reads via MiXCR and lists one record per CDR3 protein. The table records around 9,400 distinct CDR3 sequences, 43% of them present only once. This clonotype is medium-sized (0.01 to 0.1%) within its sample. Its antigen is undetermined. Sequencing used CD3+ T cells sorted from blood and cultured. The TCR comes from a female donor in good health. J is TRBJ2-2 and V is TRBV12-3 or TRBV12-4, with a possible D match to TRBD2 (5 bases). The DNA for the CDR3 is TGTGCCAGCACCGGGATCGGCGGGGAGCTGTTTTTT. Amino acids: CASTGIGGELFF.